Shown below are 25 T cell receptor beta chains from a single sample sequenced in a study of control samples from healthy donors and cancer patients. Clones were read by immunoSEQ multiplex PCR, and TCRdb kept only the in-frame ones, dropping some. The repertoire holds 100,000 to 110,000 clones, 87% seen once, with 18% in the top ten. Sequencing used blood. Every receptor here comes from a woman in her fifties or sixties in good health.

This chain uses TRBV27 with TRBJ2-1; 9 nucleotides agree with TRBD2. Germline values: CDR1 MNHEY, CDR2 SMNVEV (reference sequence). Trimming at V came to 5 bases and at J to 2 bases, leaving 7 bases not matched to a gene. The CDR3 spans 16 residues. CDR3 loop: CASSTIAGVPYNEQFF. CDR3 DNA sequence: TGTGCCAGCAGTACTATAGCGGGAGTCCCCTACAATGAGCAGTTCTTC.

Only a few counts were recorded for this clone. The chain has TRBV2 and TRBJ2-7, with D hard to call. Between the trimmed V and J ends, which lost 0 bases and 4 bases, there was a span of 16 bases. This CDR3 spans 16 amino acids. Germline CDR1 is SNHLY and CDR2 is FYNNEI. CDR3 amino acids: CASSEAGTVIRYEQYV. The CDR3 nucleotides are TGTGCCAGCAGTGAAGCGGGTACAGTTATCCGTTACGAGCAGTACGTC.

The chain recombines TRBV12-3 or TRBV12-4 with TRBJ1-1, with D possibly being TRBD1 (5 bases). This CDR3 has 13 residues. V shed 3 bases and J shed 2 bases, with 7 bases lying between them. The CDR3 spells CASSFRENTEAFF. The DNA of the CDR3 is TGTGCCAGCAGTTTCAGGGAAAACACTGAAGCTTTCTTT.

This chain connects TRBV24-1 to TRBJ2-1; D not resolved. This CDR3 contains 14 residues. The germline V gene has CDR1 KGHDR and CDR2 SFDVKD. V was clipped by 4 bases and J by 2 bases, with 8 bases between them. DNA for the CDR3: TGTGCCACCAGTGACCCGACACCCTACAATGAGCAGTTCTTC. This sequence encodes CATSDPTPYNEQFF.

Only one count was recorded for this clone. The CDR3 region is CASSLVAEWNSPLHF. CDR3 nucleotide sequence: TGTGCCAGCAGCTTAGTGGCTGAATGGAATTCACCCCTCCACTTT. V usage is TRBV7-6 and J usage is TRBJ1-6, with D hard to call. Trimming took off 1 base at V and 7 bases at J, with 11 bases between the two ends. This CDR3 contains 15 residues. Germline lookup yields CDR1 SGHVS and CDR2 FNYEAQ.

The rearrangement links TRBV24-1 to TRBJ1-5; D uncertain. The CDR3 is 14 amino acids. CDR1 KGHDR and CDR2 SFDVKD come from the germline V gene. Trimming left V 7 bases short and J 3 bases short, with 12 bases between. CDR3 DNA sequence: TGTGCCACCAGCCTGGAAGGTAACAATCAGCCCCAGCATTTT. This gives the protein CATSLEGNNQPQHF.

V usage is TRBV12-3 or TRBV12-4 and J usage is TRBJ2-1; D gene unclear. The CDR3 totals 12 residues. Trimming stripped 6 bases from V and 6 bases from J, with 9 bases between. CDR3 amino acids: CASRASSNEQFF. The CDR3 DNA follows: TGTGCCAGCAGAGCCTCGTCCAATGAGCAGTTCTTC.

The genes are TRBV15 and TRBJ2-1, with TRBD2 matching 13 bases. The CDR3 contains 19 residues. Trimming took 0 bases from V and 0 from J; bases not matched to a gene: 5. Germline lookup yields CDR1 LNHNV and CDR2 YYDKDF (reference sequence). CDR3 DNA: TGTGCCACCAGCAGAGAATGGACTAGCGGGGGACTCTCCTACAATGAGCAGTTCTTC. Translation: CATSREWTSGGLSYNEQFF.

The CDR3 coding sequence is TGCGCCAGCAGCTTCGGGACAGGGTATTACAATGAGCAGTTCTTC. The encoded protein is CASSFGTGYYNEQFF. V usage is TRBV5-1 and J usage is TRBJ2-1; 9 bases map to TRBD1. V lost 2 bases to trimming and J lost 4 bases; unmatched junction nucleotides: 4. The germline CDR1 and CDR2 sequences are SGHRS and YFSETQ. The CDR3 has 15 amino acids.

The gene calls are TRBV15 and TRBJ1-4; D perhaps matches TRBD1 (6 bases). This CDR3 has 13 residues. Germline V lookup: CDR1 LNHNV, CDR2 YYDKDF (reference sequence). V dropped 7 bases and J dropped 7 bases, with 13 bases sitting between them. The CDR3 region has the DNA TGTGCCACCACGGACAGCGCTGGTGAAAAACTGTTTTTT. It encodes CATTDSAGEKLFF.

The chain uses TRBV11-2 and TRBJ1-3; no reliable D call. The germline CDR1 and CDR2 sequences are SGHAT and FQNNGV. Trimming took 2 bases from V and 2 from J, leaving 10 bases between them. The CDR3 extends over 15 amino acids. Written as DNA, the CDR3 is TGTGCCAGCAGCTTACCCCCTCGGCCTGGAAACACCATATATTTT. This codes for CASSLPPRPGNTIYF.

V usage is TRBV12-5 and J usage is TRBJ2-3, with 7 bases that match TRBD1. Germline V gene sequence: CDR1 LGHNT, CDR2 FRNRAP. The J segment lost 4 bases and the V segment lost 6 bases, leaving 4 bases of the junction unmatched. This CDR3 spans 13 amino acids. DNA for the CDR3: TGTGCTAGTGGACTAGGGGGCGCAGATACGCAGTATTTT. As protein: CASGLGGADTQYF.

The chain recombines TRBV11-2 with TRBJ2-7; 7 bases agree with TRBD1. V lost 2 bases to trimming and J lost 3 bases; unmatched junction nucleotides: 7. CDR1 and CDR2 (germline): SGHAT, FQNNGV. The CDR3 is 15 residues long. DNA of the CDR3: TGTGCCAGCAGCTTAAGTTACAGGGGCCACTACGAGCAGTACGTC. This gives the protein CASSLSYRGHYEQYV.

The chain employs TRBV7-9 and TRBJ2-7, with no clear D. The length of the CDR3 is 16 residues. V was pared by 5 bases and J by 3 bases, with 20 bases between. Germline CDR1 reads SEHNR; CDR2 reads FQNEAQ (reference sequence). For the CDR3, the DNA is TGTGCCAGCAGCACCTTTTTCGGCCCCTCAAACTACGAGCAGTACTTC. Translating gives CASSTFFGPSNYEQYF.

The chain recombines TRBV10-3 with TRBJ1-6; 7 positions agree with TRBD1. The CDR3 totals 14 residues. Germline-derived CDR1 and CDR2 are ENHRY and SYGVKD. J was trimmed by 7 bases and V by 6 bases; bases with no gene match: 6. CDR3 nucleotide sequence: TGTGCCATCAGCAGGGACAGTGGGAATTCACCCCTCCACTTT. Amino acids: CAISRDSGNSPLHF.

This chain uses TRBV7-3 with TRBJ2-4, with a possible D match to TRBD2 (6 bases). Germline assignment: CDR1 SGHTA and CDR2 FQGTGA. There are 16 residues in the CDR3. Trimming left V 5 bases short and J 7 bases short, with 21 bases between. The CDR3 protein is CASSPWVGIGRNIQYF. Written as DNA, the CDR3 is TGTGCCAGCAGCCCCTGGGTGGGGATAGGGAGGAACATTCAGTACTTC.

This clone appeared a single time. V gene TRBV18 combines with J gene TRBJ2-1; TRBD1 aligns across 7 bases. Germline CDR1 and CDR2: KGHSH and LQKENI. J was trimmed by 9 bases and V by 3 bases; bases with no gene match: 5. This CDR3 comprises 13 residues. CDR3 loop: CASSPLRDSEQFF. The CDR3 DNA reads as TGTGCCAGCTCACCTCTCCGGGACAGTGAGCAGTTCTTC. The full variable domain, its missing parts supplied by reference TRBV18 and TRBJ2-1, is NAGVMQNPRHLVRRRGQEARLRCSPMKGHSHVYWYRQLPEEGLKFMVYLQKENIIDESGMPKERFSAEFPKEGPSILRIQQVVRGDSAAYFCASSPLRDSEQFFGPGTRLTVL.

DNA of the CDR3: TGTGCCAGCAGCGTACGTGTAGATACCAACACCGGGGAGCTGTTTTTT. Translating gives CASSVRVDTNTGELFF. V and J are TRBV9 and TRBJ2-2; D is ambiguous. CDR1 is SGDLS, CDR2 YYNGEE, per germline. Trimming cost V 1 base and J 2 bases, with 12 bases left between them. The CDR3 is 16 amino acids.

This chain joins TRBV24-1 and TRBJ1-5; tentatively, D is TRBD1 (5 bases). V lost 5 bases, J lost 3 bases, and 13 bases lay in between. This CDR3 spans 15 amino acids. Germline V lookup: CDR1 KGHDR, CDR2 SFDVKD. The CDR3 is CATSGIGASNQPQHF. The CDR3 DNA follows: TGTGCCACCAGTGGCATCGGGGCTTCCAATCAGCCCCAGCATTTT.

The V gene is TRBV7-9, the J gene TRBJ1-5; D perhaps matches TRBD1 (6 bases). V was cut by 1 base and J by 2 bases, with 21 bases left in between. Germline CDR1 is SEHNR and CDR2 is FQNEAQ (reference sequence). CDR3 size: 19 residues. The chain's CDR3 is CASSLGNAWGPDGNQPQHF. CDR3 sequence (DNA): TGTGCCAGCAGCTTAGGGAATGCGTGGGGGCCCGACGGCAATCAGCCCCAGCATTTT.

The chain is built from TRBV7-2 and TRBJ2-3; possibly TRBD1 for D (6 bases). The CDR3 totals 16 residues. Between the trimmed V and J ends, which lost 1 base and 8 bases, there was a span of 19 bases. The germline gives CDR1 SGHTA, CDR2 FQGNSA. The CDR3 region is CASSLVEGVPEGTQYF. CDR3 sequence (DNA): TGTGCCAGCAGCTTAGTCGAGGGGGTCCCCGAGGGTACGCAGTATTTT.

About this clone: An end of the junction differs from the germline gene, which may be a read error. The chain recombines TRBV7-3 with TRBJ2-3; 9 positions match TRBD2. The CDR3 is 14 residues long. The germline gives CDR1 SGHTA, CDR2 FQGTGA. CDR3 residues: CASTLAGGTDTQYF. CDR3 DNA: TGTGCCAGCACCTTAGCGGGGGGCACAGATACGCAGTATTTT.

This rearrangement joins TRBV30 to TRBJ2-7; 7 bases are shared with TRBD2. After removal of 4 bases from V and 2 bases from J, the junction contained 8 bases not matched to a gene. CDR1 and CDR2 from the germline V gene are GTSNPN and SVGIG (reference sequence). The CDR3 is made up of 14 amino acids. The CDR3 sequence: CAWMIGRPPYEQYF. As DNA, the CDR3 is TGTGCCTGGATGATCGGGAGGCCTCCCTACGAGCAGTACTTC.

The chain employs TRBV9 and TRBJ1-2, with a tentative D call TRBD1 (6 bases). In germline, CDR1 is SGDLS, CDR2 YYNGEE. This CDR3 comprises 14 residues. The V end was cut by 4 bases, the J end by 4 bases, with 14 bases between. The CDR3 region has the DNA TGTGCCAGCAGCCCGGGACAAGGGGCCTATGGCTACACCTTC. This codes for CASSPGQGAYGYTF.

The V gene is TRBV7-9, the J gene TRBJ1-2; D is perhaps TRBD1 (6 bases). Trimming left V 2 bases short and J 8 bases short, with 9 bases between. CDR1 is SEHNR, CDR2 FQNEAQ, per germline (reference sequence). The CDR3 is 12 residues long. The CDR3 DNA reads as TGTGCCAGCAGCTTACGGACAGACGGCTACACCTTC. As protein: CASSLRTDGYTF.